This TCR beta chain was sequenced during a study of blood T cell repertoires in COVID-19. Study-level information: Donors in the United States, Italy and Spain gave samples during acute or convalescent COVID-19. The analysed material was cDNA or gDNA that came from T cells, B-cell-depleted T cells, or PBMCs.

CDR3 length: 15 residues. CDR1 SGHVS and CDR2 FQNEAQ come from the germline V gene. V was shortened by 8 bases and J by 3 bases, with 17 bases between the two germline ends. The repertoire was sequenced with immunoSEQ multiplex PCR; TCRdb's copy has only in-frame clones and lacks some. The sample lists tens of thousands of clones, about 80% occurring once. The rearrangement joins TRBV7-8 to TRBJ1-5; TRBD1 might be the D (6 bases). This clonotype was obtained from a woman between 55 and 75 years old with acute or convalescent COVID-19. The sequencing input was peripheral blood. CDR3 coding DNA: TGTGCCAGCGCCAGGGACACCCCCGACAATCAGCCCCAGCATTTT. Protein: CASARDTPDNQPQHF. Combining the CDR3 with reference TRBV7-8 and TRBJ1-5 gives the whole variable domain GAGVSQSPRYKVAKRGQDVALRCDPISGHVSLFWYQQALGQGPEFLTYFQNEAQLDKSGLPSDRFFAERPEGSVSTLKIQRTQQEDSAVYLCASARDTPDNQPQHFGDGTRLSIL.